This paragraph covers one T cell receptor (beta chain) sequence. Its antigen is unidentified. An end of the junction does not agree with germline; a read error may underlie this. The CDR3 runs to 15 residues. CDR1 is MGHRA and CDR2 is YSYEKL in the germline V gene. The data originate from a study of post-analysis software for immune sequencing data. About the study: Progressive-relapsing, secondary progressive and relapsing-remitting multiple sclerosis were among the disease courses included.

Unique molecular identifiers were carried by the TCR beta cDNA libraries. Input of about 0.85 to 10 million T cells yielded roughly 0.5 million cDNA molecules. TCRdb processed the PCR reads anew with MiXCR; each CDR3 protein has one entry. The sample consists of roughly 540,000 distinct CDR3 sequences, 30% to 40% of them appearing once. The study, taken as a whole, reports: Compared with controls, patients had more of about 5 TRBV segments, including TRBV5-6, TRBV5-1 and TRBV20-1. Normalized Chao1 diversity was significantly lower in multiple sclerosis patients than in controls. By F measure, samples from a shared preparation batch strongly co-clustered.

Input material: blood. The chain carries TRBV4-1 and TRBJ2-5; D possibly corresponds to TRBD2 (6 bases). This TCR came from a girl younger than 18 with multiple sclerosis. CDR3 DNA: TGCGCCAGCAGCCAAGATAAGGGAGGTCAAGGGACCCAGTACTTC. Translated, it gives CASSQDKGGQGTQYF.